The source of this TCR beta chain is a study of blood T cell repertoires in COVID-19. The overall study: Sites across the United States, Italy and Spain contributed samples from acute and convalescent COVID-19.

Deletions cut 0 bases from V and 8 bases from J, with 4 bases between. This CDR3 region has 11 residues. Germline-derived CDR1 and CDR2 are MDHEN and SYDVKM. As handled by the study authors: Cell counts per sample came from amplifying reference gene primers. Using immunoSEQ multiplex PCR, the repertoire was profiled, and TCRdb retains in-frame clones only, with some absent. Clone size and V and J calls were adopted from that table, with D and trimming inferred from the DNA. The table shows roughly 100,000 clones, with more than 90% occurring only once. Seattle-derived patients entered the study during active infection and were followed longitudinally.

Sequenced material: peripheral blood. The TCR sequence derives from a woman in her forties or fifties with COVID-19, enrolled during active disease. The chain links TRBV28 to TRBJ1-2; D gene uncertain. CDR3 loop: CASSLWEGYTF. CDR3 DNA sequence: TGTGCCAGCAGTTTATGGGAGGGCTACACCTTC.